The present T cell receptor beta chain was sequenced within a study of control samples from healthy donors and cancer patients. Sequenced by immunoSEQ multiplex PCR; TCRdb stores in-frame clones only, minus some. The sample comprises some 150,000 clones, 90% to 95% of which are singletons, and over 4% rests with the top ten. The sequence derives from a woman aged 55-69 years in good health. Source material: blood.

CDR3 in DNA: TGTGCCAGCAGCTTAATCTCCGATTCCACCGGGGAGCTGTTTTTT. This encodes CASSLISDSTGELFF. The rearrangement uses TRBV7-6 and TRBJ2-2; no reliable D call. Germline V gene lookup returns CDR1 SGHVS and CDR2 FNYEAQ. V lost 2 bases, J lost 4 bases, and 11 bases lay in between. The CDR3 sequence is 15 residues long.